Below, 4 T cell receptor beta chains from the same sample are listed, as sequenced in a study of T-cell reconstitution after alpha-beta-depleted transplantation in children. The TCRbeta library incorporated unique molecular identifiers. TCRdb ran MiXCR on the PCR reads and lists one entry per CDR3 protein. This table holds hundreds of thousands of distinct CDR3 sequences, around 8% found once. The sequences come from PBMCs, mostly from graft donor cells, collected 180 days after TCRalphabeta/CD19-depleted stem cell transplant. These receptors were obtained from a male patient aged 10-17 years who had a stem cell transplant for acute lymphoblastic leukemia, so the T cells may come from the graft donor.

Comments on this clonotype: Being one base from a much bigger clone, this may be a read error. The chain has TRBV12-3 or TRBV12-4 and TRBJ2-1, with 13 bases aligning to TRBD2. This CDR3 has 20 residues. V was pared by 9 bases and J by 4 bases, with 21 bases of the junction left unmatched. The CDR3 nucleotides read TGTGCCAGGGAACCTAAGGGACTAGCGGGGAGGGTGTTTAATTACAATGAGCAGTTCTTC. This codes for CAREPKGLAGRVFNYNEQFF.

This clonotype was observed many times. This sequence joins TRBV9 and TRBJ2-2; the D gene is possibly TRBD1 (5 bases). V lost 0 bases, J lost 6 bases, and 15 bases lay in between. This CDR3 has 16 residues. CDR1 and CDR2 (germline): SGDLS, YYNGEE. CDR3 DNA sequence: TGTGCCAGCAGCGTAGTAGGACAATACATCTCCGGGGAGCTGTTTTTT. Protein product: CASSVVGQYISGELFF.

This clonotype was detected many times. In DNA form, the CDR3 reads TGTGCCAGCAGCCTCCGACAGGGAGGGCCTGAAGCTTTCTTT. It is translated as CASSLRQGGPEAFF. The V and J genes are TRBV11-2 and TRBJ1-1; 7 positions match TRBD1. Trimming at V came to 5 bases and at J to 6 bases, leaving 9 bases not matched to a gene. Germline CDR1 is SGHAT and CDR2 is FQNNGV. The CDR3 has 14 amino acids. Variable domain in full (rest from reference TRBV11-2 and TRBJ1-1): EAGVAQSPRYKIIEKRQSVAFWCNPISGHATLYWYQQILGQGPKLLIQFQNNGVVDDSQLPKDRFSAERLKGVDSTLKIQPAKLEDSAVYLCASSLRQGGPEAFFGQGTRLTVV.

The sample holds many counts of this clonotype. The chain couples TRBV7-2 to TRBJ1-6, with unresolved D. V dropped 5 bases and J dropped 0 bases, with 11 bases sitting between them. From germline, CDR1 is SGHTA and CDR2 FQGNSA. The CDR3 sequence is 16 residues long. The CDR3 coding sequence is TGTGCCAGCAGCCCCGAGCAGGTCTCCTATAATTCACCCCTCCACTTT. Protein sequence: CASSPEQVSYNSPLHF.